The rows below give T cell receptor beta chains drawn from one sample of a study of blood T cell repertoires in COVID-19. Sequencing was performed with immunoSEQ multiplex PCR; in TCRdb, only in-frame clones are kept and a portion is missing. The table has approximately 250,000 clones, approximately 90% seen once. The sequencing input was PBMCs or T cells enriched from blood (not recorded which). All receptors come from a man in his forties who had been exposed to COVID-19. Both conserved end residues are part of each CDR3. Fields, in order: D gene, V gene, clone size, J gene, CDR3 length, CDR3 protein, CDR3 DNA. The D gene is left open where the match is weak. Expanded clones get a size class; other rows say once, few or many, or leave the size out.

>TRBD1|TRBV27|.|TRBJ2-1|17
CASSAFLGTGSRNEQFF
TGTGCCAGCAGTGCATTCTTGGGGACAGGGTCGAGGAATGAGCAGTTCTTC
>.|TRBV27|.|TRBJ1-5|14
CASSSQGWVQPQHF
TGTGCCAGCAGTTCCCAGGGGTGGGTCCAGCCCCAGCATTTT
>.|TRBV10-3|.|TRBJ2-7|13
CAISDGRENEQYF
TGTGCCATCAGTGACGGGAGAGAGAACGAGCAGTACTTC
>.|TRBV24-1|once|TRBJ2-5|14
CATSDPLAEETQYF
TGTGCCACCAGTGACCCTTTAGCGGAAGAGACCCAGTACTTC
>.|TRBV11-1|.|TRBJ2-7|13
CASSLARSGEQYF
TGTGCCAGCAGCTTAGCCCGCTCGGGGGAGCAGTACTTC
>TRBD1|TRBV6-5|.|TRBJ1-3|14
CASNNRQGGNTIYF
TGTGCCAGCAATAATAGACAGGGAGGAAACACCATATATTTT
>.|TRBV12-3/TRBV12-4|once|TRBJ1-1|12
CASTAGLEEAFF
TGTGCCAGCACCGCGGGGCTTGAGGAAGCTTTCTTT
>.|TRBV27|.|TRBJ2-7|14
CASSLSGERYEQYF
TGTGCCAGCAGTTTATCAGGGGAACGGTACGAGCAGTACTTC
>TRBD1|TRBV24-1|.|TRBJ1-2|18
CATSDPSDRAGVNYGYTF
TGTGCCACCAGTGACCCCTCCGACAGGGCCGGGGTTAACTATGGCTACACCTTC
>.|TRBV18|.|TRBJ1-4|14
CASSISDSNEKLFF
TGTGCCAGCTCCATATCAGACAGTAATGAAAAACTGTTTTTT
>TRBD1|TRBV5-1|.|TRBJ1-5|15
CASSATGGADQPQHF
TGCGCCAGCAGCGCGACAGGGGGCGCAGATCAGCCCCAGCATTTT
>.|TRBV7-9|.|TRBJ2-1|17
CASSPPTRDTLYNEQFF
TGTGCCAGCAGCCCTCCTACGAGGGACACTTTATACAATGAGCAGTTCTTC
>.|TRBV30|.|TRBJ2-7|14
CAWSSGRGKNEQYF
TGTGCCTGGAGTTCTGGCAGGGGCAAAAACGAGCAGTACTTC
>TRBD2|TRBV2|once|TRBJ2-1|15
CASNAEAGVKIEQFF
TGTGCCAGTAACGCGGAAGCGGGAGTTAAGATTGAGCAGTTCTTC
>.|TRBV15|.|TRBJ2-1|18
CATSRDPPRTNWPNEQFF
TGTGCCACCAGCAGAGACCCTCCGAGGACAAATTGGCCCAATGAGCAGTTCTTC
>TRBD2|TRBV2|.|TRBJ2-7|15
CASRPLAGGPYEQYF
TGTGCCAGCAGACCCCTAGCGGGAGGGCCCTACGAGCAGTACTTC
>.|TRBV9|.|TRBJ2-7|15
CASSLRAGVVYEQYF
TGTGCCAGCAGCCTCCGAGCGGGCGTCGTCTACGAGCAGTACTTC
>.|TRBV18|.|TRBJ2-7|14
CASSPRQISYEQYF
TGTGCCAGCTCACCACGGCAGATCTCCTACGAGCAGTACTTC
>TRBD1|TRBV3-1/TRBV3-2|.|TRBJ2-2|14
CASSRTGAGGELFF
TGTGCCAGCAGTCGGACAGGGGCCGGCGGGGAGCTGTTTTTT
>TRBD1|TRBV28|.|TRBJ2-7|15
CASSLDETGGGLWYF
TGTGCCAGCAGTTTAGACGAGACAGGGGGTGGACTATGGTACTTC
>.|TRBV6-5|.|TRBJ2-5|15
CASSYSSGFPETQYF
TGTGCCAGCAGTTACTCCTCAGGGTTTCCAGAGACCCAGTACTTC
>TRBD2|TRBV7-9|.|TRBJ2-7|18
CASSPQLPTSGRPYEQYF
TGTGCCAGCAGCCCACAACTGCCGACTAGCGGGAGGCCCTACGAGCAGTACTTC
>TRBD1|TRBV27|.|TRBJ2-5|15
CASSSTGLGGETQYF
TGTGCCAGCAGTTCGACAGGGCTTGGAGGAGAGACCCAGTACTTC
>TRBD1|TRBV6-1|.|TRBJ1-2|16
CASSEAAGQPSYGYTF
TGTGCCAGCAGTGAAGCGGCGGGACAGCCATCCTATGGCTACACCTTC
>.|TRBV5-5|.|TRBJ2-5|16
CASSLLNSGESETQYF
TGTGCCAGCAGCTTATTAAACTCGGGGGAATCCGAGACCCAGTACTTC
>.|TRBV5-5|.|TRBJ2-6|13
CASSPGGANVLTF
TGTGCCAGCAGCCCCGGTGGGGCCAACGTCCTGACTTTC
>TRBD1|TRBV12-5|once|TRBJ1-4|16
CASGNGQGRTNEKLFF
TGTGCTAGTGGTAACGGACAGGGGAGGACTAATGAAAAACTGTTTTTT
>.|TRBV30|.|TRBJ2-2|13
CACVYRSTGELFF
TGTGCCTGCGTCTACCGGAGCACCGGGGAGCTGTTTTTT
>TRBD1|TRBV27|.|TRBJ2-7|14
CASSGGTGGREQYF
TGTGCCAGCAGTGGAGGGACAGGGGGCAGGGAGCAGTACTTC
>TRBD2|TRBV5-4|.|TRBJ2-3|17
CASSSFLAGVSTDTQYF
TGTGCCAGCAGCTCCTTTTTAGCGGGAGTGAGCACAGATACGCAGTATTTT
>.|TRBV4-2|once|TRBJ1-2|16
CASSQAGSARGDGYTF
TGTGCCAGCAGCCAAGCGGGGTCCGCCAGGGGAGATGGCTACACCTTC
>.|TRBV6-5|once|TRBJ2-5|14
CASSYGGVGETQYF
TGTGCCAGCAGTTACGGAGGGGTTGGGGAGACCCAGTACTTC
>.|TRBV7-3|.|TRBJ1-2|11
CASSSGSGYTF
TGTGCCAGCAGCTCCGGTTCTGGCTACACCTTC
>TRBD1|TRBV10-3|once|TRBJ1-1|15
CAISAPGQGSTEAFF
TGTGCCATCAGTGCACCGGGACAGGGTAGCACTGAAGCTTTCTTT
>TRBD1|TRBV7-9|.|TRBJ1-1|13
CASVSTRDSEAFF
TGTGCCAGCGTCAGCACCCGGGACAGTGAAGCTTTCTTT
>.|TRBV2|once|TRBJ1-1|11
CASTGGTEAFF
TGTGCCAGCACCGGGGGCACTGAAGCTTTCTTT
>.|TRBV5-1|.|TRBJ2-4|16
CASSLVPPIAKNIQYF
TGCGCCAGCAGCTTGGTTCCACCTATAGCCAAAAACATTCAGTACTTC
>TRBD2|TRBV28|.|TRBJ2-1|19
CASSLSSPGLAGTRNEQFF
TGTGCCAGCAGTTTATCTTCTCCGGGACTAGCGGGAACTCGAAATGAGCAGTTCTTC
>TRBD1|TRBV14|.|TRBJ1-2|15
CASSQDFSDREGYTF
TGTGCCAGCAGCCAAGATTTTTCGGACAGGGAGGGCTACACCTTC
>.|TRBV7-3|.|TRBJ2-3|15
CASSLGVAGQNTQYF
TGTGCCAGCAGCTTAGGGGTAGCGGGACAGAATACGCAGTATTTT
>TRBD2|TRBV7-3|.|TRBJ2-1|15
CASSPDSGRGNEQFF
TGTGCCAGCAGCCCGGATAGCGGGAGAGGTAATGAGCAGTTCTTC
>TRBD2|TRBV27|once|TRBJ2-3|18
CASSHDPSGLAGVSPQYF
TGTGCCAGCAGCCATGATCCGTCGGGTCTAGCGGGAGTTTCACCGCAGTATTTT
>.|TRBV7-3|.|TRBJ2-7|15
CASSLTPGGQYEQYF
TGTGCCAGCAGCTTAACTCCAGGGGGGCAGTACGAGCAGTACTTC
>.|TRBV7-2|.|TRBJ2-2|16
CASSFRTGLQSGELFF
TGTGCCAGCAGCTTCCGTACAGGGCTCCAATCCGGGGAGCTGTTTTTT
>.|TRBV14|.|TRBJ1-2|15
CASSQDFAGNYGYTF
TGTGCCAGCAGCCAAGATTTTGCAGGGAACTATGGCTACACCTTC
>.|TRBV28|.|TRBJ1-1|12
CASSFGGTEAFF
TGTGCCAGCAGTTTCGGGGGCACTGAAGCTTTCTTT
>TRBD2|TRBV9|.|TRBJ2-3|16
CASSGLAGEGTDTQYF
TGTGCCAGCAGCGGATTAGCGGGAGAGGGGACAGATACGCAGTATTTT
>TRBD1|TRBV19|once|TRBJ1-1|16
CASSSWPGQGGTEAFF
TGTGCCAGTAGCTCCTGGCCGGGACAGGGGGGCACTGAAGCTTTCTTT
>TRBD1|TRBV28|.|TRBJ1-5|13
CAGQTGGRQPQHF
TGTGCCGGCCAGACAGGGGGCCGTCAGCCCCAGCATTTT
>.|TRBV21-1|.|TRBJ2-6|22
CASSKSNPTGLAEDSGANVLTF
TGTGCCAGCAGCAAATCCAACCCAACAGGACTAGCGGAAGACTCTGGGGCCAACGTCCTGACTTTC
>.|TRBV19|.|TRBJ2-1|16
CASSTGQLRLDNEQFF
TGTGCCAGTAGTACAGGACAGCTTAGATTAGACAATGAGCAGTTCTTC
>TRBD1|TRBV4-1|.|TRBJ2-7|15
CASSQAKGTAYEQYF
TGCGCCAGCAGCCAAGCAAAGGGGACAGCATACGAGCAGTACTTC
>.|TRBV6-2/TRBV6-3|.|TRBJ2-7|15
CASSYGTLNRGEQYF
TGTGCCAGCAGTTACGGGACATTGAATCGCGGCGAGCAGTACTTC
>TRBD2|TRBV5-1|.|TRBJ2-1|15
CASSTRTSGAGEQFF
TGCGCCAGCAGCACTCGGACTAGCGGGGCGGGCGAGCAGTTCTTC
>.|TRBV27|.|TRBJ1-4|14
CASSLSLSNEKLFF
TGTGCCAGCAGTTTATCTCTCAGTAATGAAAAACTGTTTTTT
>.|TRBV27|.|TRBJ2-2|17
CASSLQVETLNTGELFF
TGTGCCAGCAGCCTACAGGTCGAGACACTAAACACCGGGGAGCTGTTTTTT
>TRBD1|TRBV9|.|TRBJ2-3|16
CASSGTGVVFADTQYF
TGTGCCAGCAGCGGCACAGGGGTGGTCTTCGCAGATACGCAGTATTTT